A single sample gave rise to the 9 T cell receptor beta chains below, sequenced in a study of blood T cell repertoires in COVID-19. Clones were read by immunoSEQ multiplex PCR, and TCRdb kept only the in-frame ones, dropping some. The table includes some 240,000 clones, around four fifths detected once. The sequencing sample was made of PBMCs or T cells enriched from blood (not recorded which). The receptors derive from a man younger than 45 with acute COVID-19.

V usage is TRBV12-5 and J usage is TRBJ1-2; D might be TRBD1 (5 bases). Germline V gives CDR1 LGHNT, CDR2 FRNRAP. Trimming removed 2 bases from V and 6 bases from J, with 22 bases in between. This CDR3 spans 17 amino acids. The CDR3 reads CASGLFVGPLGSNGYTF. The DNA of the CDR3 is TGTGCTAGTGGTTTGTTTGTGGGGCCCCTAGGATCAAATGGCTACACCTTC.

This chain connects TRBV6-5 to TRBJ2-1, with 11 bases lining up with TRBD2. V lost 2 bases to trimming and J lost 10 bases; unmatched junction nucleotides: 7. The V gene's germline CDR1 is MNHEY and CDR2 SVGAGI. There are 15 residues in the CDR3. CDR3 nucleotide sequence: TGTGCCAGCAGTTACGGAACTAGCGGGGGTCGAGAGCAGTTCTTC. Its translation is CASSYGTSGGREQFF.

This rearrangement joins TRBV5-4 to TRBJ2-2, with D possibly being TRBD1 (7 bases). The CDR3 is 15 amino acids. V was clipped by 4 bases and J by 7 bases, with 17 bases between them. Germline V CDR1 and CDR2: SGHNT, YYREEE (reference sequence). The CDR3 DNA is TGTGCCAGCAGCAGACGTCAGGGGGGTGGCGGGGAGCTGTTTTTT. Its translation is CASSRRQGGGGELFF.

This chain connects TRBV11-1 to TRBJ2-2; D call uncertain. The CDR3 extends over 13 amino acids. V was cut by 4 bases and J by 7 bases, with 10 bases left in between. Germline CDR1 is SGHAT and CDR2 is FQDESV (reference sequence). The CDR3 reads CASSYVHYGELFF. For the CDR3, the DNA is TGTGCCAGCAGCTATGTACACTACGGGGAGCTGTTTTTT. The complete variable domain, with remaining parts taken from reference TRBV11-1 and TRBJ2-2, reads EAEVAQSPRYKITEKSQAVAFWCDPISGHATLYWYRQILGQGPELLVQFQDESVVDDSQLPKDRFSAERLKGVDSTLKIQPAELGDSAMYLCASSYVHYGELFFGEGSRLTVL.

V is TRBV5-4 and J is TRBJ2-5, with D maybe TRBD2 (5 bases). The CDR3 loop spans 13 amino acids. Trimming removed 7 bases from V and 5 bases from J, with 15 bases in between. Looked up from germline, CDR1 is SGHNT and CDR2 is YYREEE (reference sequence). CDR3: CASRGIRGETQYF. The CDR3 bases are TGTGCCAGCCGCGGTATTCGAGGGGAGACCCAGTACTTC.

This clone was observed a few times. The gene calls are TRBV25-1 and TRBJ1-1, with D possibly TRBD1 on 6 matching bases. Germline V gives CDR1 MGHDK, CDR2 SYGVNS. This CDR3 comprises 14 residues. V was cut by 7 bases and J by 4 bases, with 16 bases left in between. The CDR3 coding sequence is TGTGCCAGCACCAAAACAGGGTATGGCACTGAAGCTTTCTTT. The encoded protein is CASTKTGYGTEAFF.

The gene calls are TRBV6-5 and TRBJ2-3; 7 nucleotides match TRBD2. The CDR3 loop spans 15 amino acids. Trimming at V came to 7 bases and at J to 4 bases, leaving 11 bases not matched to a gene. Germline CDR1 MNHEY, CDR2 SVGAGI. CDR3 sequence (DNA): TGTGCCAGCATCCTTTGGGGAGGGAAATCAGATACGCAGTATTTT. Translated, it gives CASILWGGKSDTQYF.

V and J are TRBV27 and TRBJ1-6; 8 nucleotides line up with TRBD1. The germline CDR1 and CDR2 sequences are MNHEY and SMNVEV (reference sequence). V lost 7 bases to trimming and J lost 7 bases; unmatched junction nucleotides: 6. This CDR3 contains 14 residues. The chain's CDR3 is CASTPDRGNSPLHF. DNA for the CDR3: TGTGCCAGCACTCCCGACAGGGGAAATTCACCCCTCCACTTT.

This chain uses TRBV14 with TRBJ1-5; a possible D gene is TRBD1 (5 bases). V lost 4 bases and J 7 bases, leaving 11 bases between the germline ends. The germline gives CDR1 SGHDN, CDR2 FVKESK. The length of the CDR3 is 13 residues. Written as DNA, the CDR3 is TGTGCCAGCAGCCCAGGGCCGAGGCAGCCCCAGCATTTT. It codes for CASSPGPRQPQHF.